The 27 T cell receptor beta chains in this list originate from one sample, sequenced in a study of Ad26.COV2.S vaccination and SARS-CoV-2 variants. The treatment is: over 15 received Ad26.COV2.S at low or high dose, single or two shots; about 5 received placebo; per-sample allocation not given. Collection of the samples took place on day 63 after the first injection of vaccine or placebo. Assay: immunoSEQ multiplex PCR; the TCRdb copy retains only in-frame clones and omits some. This sample yields around 270,000 clones, of which about 83% are seen a single time; just under 3% belongs to the top ten. Specimen: peripheral blood, collected in a trial of Ad26.COV2.S vaccine versus placebo. The source is a person aged 18 to 59 who received the Ad26.COV2.S COVID-19 vaccine or a placebo.

This rearrangement joins TRBV7-9 to TRBJ1-1; D is undetermined. V dropped 3 bases and J dropped 7 bases, with 6 bases sitting between them. The CDR3 length is 11 residues. Germline V gene data show CDR1 as SEHNR and CDR2 as FQNEAQ (reference sequence). DNA of the CDR3: TGTGCCAGCAGCTTCCTCGATGAAGCTTTCTTT. Residues: CASSFLDEAFF.

The rearrangement uses TRBV7-2 and TRBJ2-7; the D is unclear. Germline-derived CDR1 and CDR2 are SGHTA and FQGNSA. The CDR3 spans 11 residues. Trimming took off 5 bases at V and 6 bases at J, with 8 bases between the two ends. The CDR3 nucleotides are TGTGCCAGCAGCGTGACAATCGAGCAGTACTTC. This codes for CASSVTIEQYF.

The J gene is TRBJ1-3, the V gene TRBV30; D possibly corresponds to TRBD1 (5 bases). The CDR3 runs to 15 residues. CDR1 and CDR2 (germline): GTSNPN, SVGIG (reference sequence). V was cut by 2 bases and J by 0 bases, with 11 bases left in between. CDR3 sequence: CAWSIDSFSGNTIYF. For the CDR3, the DNA is TGTGCCTGGAGTATAGACAGCTTCTCTGGAAACACCATATATTTT.

This clone was seen a few times. The V call is TRBV4-3, the J call TRBJ2-2; 11 positions agree with TRBD2. V dropped 0 bases and J dropped 3; count of bases not matched to a gene: 12. Germline CDR1 is LGHNA and CDR2 is YSLEER. This CDR3 comprises 20 residues. CDR3 amino acids: CASSQDAWLAGGPDTGELFF. The CDR3 bases are TGCGCCAGCAGCCAAGACGCGTGGTTAGCGGGGGGGCCCGACACCGGGGAGCTGTTTTTT.

The chain carries TRBV6-6 and TRBJ1-1; no definite D call. CDR3 size: 13 residues. V lost 5 bases to trimming and J lost 5 bases, with 12 bases between them. Per the germline V gene, CDR1 is MNHNY and CDR2 is SVGAGI (reference sequence). This CDR3 is CASSTPTRTEAFF. As DNA, the CDR3 is TGTGCCAGCAGTACTCCAACAAGAACTGAAGCTTTCTTT.

The chain joins TRBV6-1 to TRBJ1-1, with 10 bases fitting TRBD1. Germline CDR1 and CDR2: MNHNS and SASEGT. Losses at the gene ends were 6 bases for V and 2 bases for J; bases not matched to a gene: 3. This CDR3 region has 14 residues. The CDR3 region is CASSRDRGNTEAFF. The CDR3 DNA reads as TGTGCCAGCAGCCGGGACAGGGGAAACACTGAAGCTTTCTTT.

The chain has TRBV14 and TRBJ2-2; D gene uncertain. V lost 4 bases and J lost 4, with 7 bases in between. The CDR3 loop spans 13 amino acids. CDR1 and CDR2 from the germline V gene are SGHDN and FVKESK. CDR3 in DNA: TGTGCCAGCAGCCCCGCTGGCACCGGGGAGCTGTTTTTT. Translation: CASSPAGTGELFF. The full variable domain, with the rest looked up from reference TRBV14 and TRBJ2-2, is EAGVTQFPSHSVIEKGQTVTLRCDPISGHDNLYWYRRVMGKEIKFLLHFVKESKQDESGMPNNRFLAERTGGTYSTLKVQPAELEDSGVYFCASSPAGTGELFFGEGSRLTVL.

This clone was observed a handful of times. The CDR3: CASSPRRQGCTF. The CDR3 DNA follows: TGTGCCAGCAGCCCCCGAAGACAGGGTTGCACCTTC. The chain recombines TRBV6-2 or TRBV6-3 with TRBJ1-2; 7 bases agree with TRBD1. This CDR3 comprises 12 residues. Germline V lookup: CDR1 MNHEY, CDR2 SVGEGT. V shed 6 bases, J shed 13 bases, and the junction held 11 bases outside the gene matches.

V gene TRBV10-3 combines with J gene TRBJ1-5, with a possible D match to TRBD1 (5 bases). CDR1 and CDR2 (germline): ENHRY, SYGVKD. This CDR3 comprises 13 residues. The V end was cut by 5 bases, the J end by 4 bases, with 9 bases between. The CDR3 protein is CAISKTDNQPQHF. The CDR3 nucleotides are TGTGCCATCAGTAAGACAGATAATCAGCCCCAGCATTTT.

The DNA for the CDR3 is TGTGCCAGCAGCTTCTTCGGTAGCAATCAGCCCCAGCATTTT. It translates to CASSFFGSNQPQHF. J is TRBJ1-5 and V is TRBV5-6; D is unclear. This CDR3 comprises 14 residues. CDR1 SGHDT and CDR2 YYEEEE come from the germline V gene. Trimming took 2 bases from V and 0 from J, leaving 6 bases between them.

This clone was counted once. V usage is TRBV6-2 or TRBV6-3 and J usage is TRBJ1-2; unclear D gene. The CDR3 length is 12 residues. Germline loops: CDR1 MNHEY, CDR2 SVGEGT. With 2 bases removed from V and 4 bases from J, the gap between germline ends came to 5 bases. The CDR3 is CASSYMSYGYTF. In DNA, the CDR3 is TGTGCCAGCAGTTACATGAGCTATGGCTACACCTTC.

The rearrangement uses TRBV2 and TRBJ2-2; D ambiguous. Germline lookup yields CDR1 SNHLY and CDR2 FYNNEI. The CDR3 loop spans 16 amino acids. The V end lost 3 bases, the J end lost 5 bases, and 16 bases lay between the germline ends. In DNA, the CDR3 is TGTGCCAGCAGTGAGACATGGCTGCGGACGACCGGGGAGCTGTTTTTT. Its translation is CASSETWLRTTGELFF.

CDR3 in DNA: TGTGCCAGCAGTTCTGGACAGGGGAGATCACCCCTCCACTTT. Translated, it gives CASSSGQGRSPLHF. V gene TRBV6-6 combines with J gene TRBJ1-6, with 9 bases identical to TRBD1. Germline V gene lookup returns CDR1 MNHNY and CDR2 SVGAGI (reference sequence). This CDR3 is 14 amino acids long. The V segment lost 4 bases and the J segment 10 bases; nucleotides outside the gene matches: 5.

The J gene is TRBJ1-6, the V gene TRBV19; D perhaps matches TRBD1 (5 bases). Germline lookup yields CDR1 LNHDA and CDR2 SQIVND (reference sequence). With 6 bases removed from V and 3 bases from J, the gap between germline ends came to 9 bases. The CDR3 runs to 14 residues. The CDR3 loop is CASRQDYYNSPLHF. The CDR3 nucleotides are TGTGCCAGTAGACAGGACTACTATAATTCACCCCTCCACTTT.

Only one count was recorded for this clone. The chain employs TRBV5-1 and TRBJ1-3; TRBD1 matches 8 bases. Germline values: CDR1 SGHRS, CDR2 YFSETQ. This CDR3 is built from 16 residues. J gave up 0 bases and V 4 bases, and 6 bases lay outside the gene matches. CDR3 region: CASSPGTGASGNTIYF. In DNA, the CDR3 is TGCGCCAGCAGCCCCGGGACAGGAGCCTCTGGAAACACCATATATTTT.

The chain has TRBV6-1 and TRBJ2-1; D ambiguous. The CDR3 runs to 13 residues. CDR1 MNHNS and CDR2 SASEGT come from the germline V gene. V gave up 3 bases and J gave up 7 bases, with 10 bases separating them. CDR3 region: CASSEVGVNEQFF. In DNA, the CDR3 is TGTGCCAGCAGTGAGGTCGGAGTAAATGAGCAGTTCTTC.

The V gene is TRBV4-2, the J gene TRBJ2-3; no clear D gene. The ends were cut back, 4 bases at V and 3 bases at J, with 14 bases in the middle. The CDR3 covers 15 residues. Germline assignment: CDR1 LGHNA and CDR2 YNFKEQ. CDR3 sequence (DNA): TGTGCCAGCAGCCCCCGGAGAGGTAGGACAGATACGCAGTATTTT. This codes for CASSPRRGRTDTQYF.

The V and J genes are TRBV4-1 and TRBJ2-1; the match to TRBD1 covers 7 bases. Germline CDR1 and CDR2: MGHRA and YSYEKL. V was pared by 4 bases and J by 4 bases, with 10 bases of the junction left unmatched. The CDR3 is made up of 16 amino acids. The CDR3 spells CASSPRQGSLYNEQFF. The CDR3 coding sequence is TGCGCCAGCAGCCCTCGACAGGGAAGCTTATACAATGAGCAGTTCTTC.

The chain combines TRBV7-9 with TRBJ2-3; 8 positions match TRBD2. J lost 6 bases, V lost 3 bases, and 5 bases had no gene match. The CDR3 runs 14 residues. The germline V gene encodes CDR1 SEHNR and CDR2 FQNEAQ (reference sequence). CDR3 protein: CASSLDSGVDTQYF. The CDR3 nucleotides are TGTGCCAGCAGCTTGGATAGCGGGGTTGATACGCAGTATTTT.

This chain joins TRBV19 and TRBJ1-6, with TRBD1 matching 7 bases. There are 16 residues in the CDR3. Trimming cost V 3 bases and J 5 bases; bases outside gene matches: 7. CDR1 and CDR2 (germline): LNHDA, SQIVND (reference sequence). The CDR3 sequence: CASSITGTVNNSPLHF. The CDR3 nucleotides are TGTGCCAGTAGTATTACCGGGACAGTTAATAATTCACCCCTCCACTTT.

V gene TRBV7-2 combines with J gene TRBJ1-6; D unclear. CDR3 size: 18 residues. Trimming cost V 1 base and J 9 bases, with 22 bases left between them. From germline, CDR1 is SGHTA and CDR2 FQGNSA. The chain's CDR3 is CASSLVRLWALVGSPLHF. The CDR3 coding sequence is TGTGCCAGCAGCTTAGTAAGGCTGTGGGCGCTAGTTGGTTCACCCCTCCACTTT.

The J gene is TRBJ1-5, the V gene TRBV19, with D possibly TRBD1 on 5 matching bases. The length of the CDR3 is 15 residues. CDR1 is LNHDA and CDR2 is SQIVND in the germline V gene (reference sequence). The V end lost 7 bases, the J end lost 6 bases, and 19 bases lay between the germline ends. The CDR3 reads CASNEGRGSAQPQHF. As DNA, the CDR3 is TGTGCCAGTAATGAGGGACGGGGGTCAGCTCAGCCCCAGCATTTT.

The rearrangement uses TRBV5-1 and TRBJ1-2; possible D gene TRBD1, 5 bases. V lost 1 base, J lost 8 bases, and 12 bases lay in between. This CDR3 has 13 amino acids. Germline V gene lookup returns CDR1 SGHRS and CDR2 YFSETQ. Written as DNA, the CDR3 is TGCGCCAGCAGCTTGTACAGGAGGAACGGCTACACCTTC. This encodes CASSLYRRNGYTF.

The chain couples TRBV11-2 to TRBJ2-7; 12 bases are shared with TRBD1. The germline gives CDR1 SGHAT, CDR2 FQNNGV. The CDR3 runs 17 residues. The ends lost 5 bases at V and 1 base at J; junction bases unmatched: 9. In DNA form, the CDR3 reads TGTGCCAGCAGCCTCGGGACAGGGGGCGTTAGGTCCTACGAGCAGTACGTC. This encodes CASSLGTGGVRSYEQYV.

The gene calls are TRBV5-6 and TRBJ2-7, with 13 bases identical to TRBD2. CDR1 SGHDT and CDR2 YYEEEE come from the germline V gene. CDR3 length: 16 amino acids. V was pared by 4 bases and J by 1 base, with 5 bases of the junction left unmatched. In nucleotides, the CDR3 is TGTGCCAGCAGCGCTGGACTAGCGGGGGTTTCCTACGAGCAGTACGTC. As protein: CASSAGLAGVSYEQYV.

V is TRBV19 and J is TRBJ2-7; 8 bases are a match to TRBD1. J was trimmed by 4 bases and V by 7 bases; bases with no gene match: 9. CDR1 LNHDA and CDR2 SQIVND come from the germline V gene (reference sequence). The length of the CDR3 is 14 residues. The CDR3 protein is CASTKRDRPYEQYF. The CDR3 nucleotides are TGTGCCAGTACAAAACGGGACAGGCCATACGAGCAGTACTTC.

This clone showed up just a few times. This chain joins TRBV30 and TRBJ2-2; the D gene could be TRBD1 or TRBD2 (5 bases each). This CDR3 contains 13 residues. Germline V gene lookup returns CDR1 GTSNPN and CDR2 SVGIG (reference sequence). The ends were cut back, 0 bases at V and 6 bases at J, with 8 bases in the middle. CDR3 amino acids: CAWSVGDPGELFF. The CDR3 coding sequence is TGTGCCTGGAGTGTAGGGGACCCCGGGGAGCTGTTTTTT.